This T cell receptor beta chain was recovered during a study of T-cell reconstitution after alpha-beta-depleted transplantation in children (TCRdb year 2016). Regarding the research as a whole: The study quantitatively tracked T-cell immune reconstitution after TCRalphabeta/CD19-depleted allogeneic hematopoietic cell transplantation in children using TCR repertoire profiling.

From the cysteine up to the phenylalanine, the CDR3 has a length of 19 residues. Only CDR3 DNA is held: 57 bases, read in frame from base 1. This clonotype was observed many times. This receptor's antigen is unknown. No quality values exist for individual bases; no much larger clone is one base distant. The library was produced with PCR. Sequencing was carried out with an Illumina HiSeq 2500. To normalize quantification of the TCRbeta repertoire, the TCR libraries were built with molecular barcoding that relied on unique molecular identifiers. TCRdb handled the public reads itself, with Q25 trimming in fastp and clone calling in MiXCR, and kept productive beta chains. One record per CDR3 amino acid sequence lists the most common genes and DNA. Counted in this sample were about 340,000 distinct CDR3 sequences; about 9.4% of them appeared once. Around 2.3% of the sample is held by the ten biggest clonotypes.

The receptor comes from a human donor who donated a stem cell graft to a child with acute lymphoblastic leukemia. The V gene is TRBV21-1 and the J gene is TRBJ2-3; TRBD2 was called by the table and not checked on the DNA. TRBV21-1 is assigned pseudogene status. The source was PBMCs from the stem cell graft donor, collected from the stem cell graft. Here the CDR3 is given as CASSKMNTSGSPGTDTQYF. The nucleotide sequence is TGTGCCAGCAGCAAGATGAATACTAGCGGGAGCCCGGGCACAGATACGCAGTATTTT.